These 4 T cell receptor beta chains originate from one sample sequenced in a study of T cell repertoires in cytomegalovirus infection. MiXCR was run by TCRdb on the reads, yielding one entry per CDR3 protein. Of 200,000 to 300,000 distinct CDR3 sequences in the sample, about 12% were seen once. Input material: PBMCs. The receptors were gathered from a human donor in good health (CMV status not recorded). Some clones in this sample may be carry-over from other donors' samples.

The chain recombines TRBV6-2 or TRBV6-3 with TRBJ1-2, with D perhaps TRBD1 (5 bases). This CDR3 contains 12 residues. Per germline, CDR1 MNHEY and CDR2 SVGEGT. V was cut by 5 bases and J by 3 bases, with 7 bases left in between. This chain's CDR3 is CASSDSYYGYTF. CDR3 bases: TGTGCCAGCAGTGACAGCTACTATGGCTACACCTTC.

CDR3 residues: CASSPRDRFSYEQYF. The CDR3 DNA reads TGTGCCAGCAGCCCCCGGGACAGGTTCTCCTACGAGCAGTACTTC. This chain connects TRBV7-2 to TRBJ2-7; 8 positions match TRBD1. J was trimmed by 0 bases and V by 5 bases; bases with no gene match: 6. The CDR3 is 15 amino acids. The germline V gene has CDR1 SGHTA and CDR2 FQGNSA.

The rearrangement joins TRBV6-2 or TRBV6-3 to TRBJ1-2; 7 nucleotides line up with TRBD1. With V trimmed by 6 bases and J by 3 bases, 13 bases remained unmatched. CDR3 length: 16 amino acids. CDR1 and CDR2 from the germline V gene are MNHEY and SVGEGT. The CDR3 spells CASRNDGTALYYGYTF. The CDR3 DNA reads as TGTGCCAGCAGAAACGACGGGACAGCACTCTACTATGGCTACACCTTC.

A single count supports this clonotype. This chain uses TRBV2 with TRBJ2-7, with 9 bases aligning to TRBD2. The CDR3 covers 15 residues. Per germline, CDR1 SNHLY and CDR2 FYNNEI. The J segment lost 0 bases and the V segment lost 4 bases, leaving 4 bases of the junction unmatched. In DNA, the CDR3 is TGTGCCAGCAGTGGACTAGCGGATGTCTCCTACGAGCAGTACTTC. This codes for CASSGLADVSYEQYF.